This T cell receptor beta chain comes out of a study of T cell responses to AZD1222 COVID-19 vaccine. In the case of this clone: Its antigen is still unknown.

Points from the study as a whole: Spike-wide coverage was observed for vaccine-associated CD4 TCRs, with dominant responses at 160-218 and 743-854. Clonal diversity may have been underestimated in mostly white British donors. Baseline seropositivity characterized only a handful of AZD1222 recipients.

The CDR3 length is 18 residues. Germline V gene data show CDR1 as SNHLY and CDR2 as FYNNEI. With 5 bases clipped from V and 2 bases from J, the junction kept 17 bases outside the gene matches. Sequencing used immunoSEQ multiplex PCR; TCRdb keeps in-frame clones, though not all of them. Of about 130,000 clones in the sample, approximately 85% were seen once. The TCR sequence derives from an adult who received the MenACWY meningococcal vaccine as a control. This chain uses TRBV2 with TRBJ1-2; 7 nucleotides line up with TRBD1. This specimen was peripheral blood, taken 28 days after the second dose of the MenACWY control vaccine. CDR3 sequence reads: CASSLKRSPGTDNYGYTF. In DNA form, the CDR3 reads TGTGCCAGCAGTCTGAAGCGCTCGCCGGGGACAGACAACTATGGCTACACCTTC.